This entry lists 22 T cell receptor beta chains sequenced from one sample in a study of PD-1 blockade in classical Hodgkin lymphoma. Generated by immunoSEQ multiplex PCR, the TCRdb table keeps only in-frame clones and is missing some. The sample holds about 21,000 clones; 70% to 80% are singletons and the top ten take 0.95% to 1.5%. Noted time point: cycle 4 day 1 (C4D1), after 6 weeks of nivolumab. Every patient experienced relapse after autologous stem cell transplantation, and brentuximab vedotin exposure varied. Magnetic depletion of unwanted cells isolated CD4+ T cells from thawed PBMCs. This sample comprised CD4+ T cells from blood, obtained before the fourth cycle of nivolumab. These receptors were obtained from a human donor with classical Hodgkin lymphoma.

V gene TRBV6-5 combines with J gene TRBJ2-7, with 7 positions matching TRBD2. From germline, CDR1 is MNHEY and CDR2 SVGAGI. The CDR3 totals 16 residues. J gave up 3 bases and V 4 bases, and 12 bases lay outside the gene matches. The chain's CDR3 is CASSFQLAKPLYEQYF. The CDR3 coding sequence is TGTGCCAGCAGTTTCCAACTAGCGAAGCCTCTCTACGAGCAGTACTTC.

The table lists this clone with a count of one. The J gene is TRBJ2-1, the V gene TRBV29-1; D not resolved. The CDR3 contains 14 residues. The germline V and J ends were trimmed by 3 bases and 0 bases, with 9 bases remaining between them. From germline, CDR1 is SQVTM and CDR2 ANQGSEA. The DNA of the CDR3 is TGCAGCGTTGACCTGTTGAGCTCCTACAATGAGCAGTTCTTC. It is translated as CSVDLLSSYNEQFF.

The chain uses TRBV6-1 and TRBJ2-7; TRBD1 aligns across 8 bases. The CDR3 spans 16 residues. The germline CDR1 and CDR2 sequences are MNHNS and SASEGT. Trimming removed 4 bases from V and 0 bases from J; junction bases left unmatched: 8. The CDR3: CASSAYRTGSSYEQYF. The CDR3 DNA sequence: TGTGCCAGCAGTGCGTACAGGACAGGGAGCTCCTACGAGCAGTACTTC.

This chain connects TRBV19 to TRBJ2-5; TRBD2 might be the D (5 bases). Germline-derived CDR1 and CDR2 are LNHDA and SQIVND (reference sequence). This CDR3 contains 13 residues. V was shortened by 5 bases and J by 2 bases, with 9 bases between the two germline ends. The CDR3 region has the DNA TGTGCCAGTAGTGCGGGCAATCAAGAGACCCAGTACTTC. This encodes CASSAGNQETQYF. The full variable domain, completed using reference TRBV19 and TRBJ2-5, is DGGITQSPKYLFRKEGQNVTLSCEQNLNHDAMYWYRQDPGQGLRLIYYSQIVNDFQKGDIAEGYSVSREKKESFPLTVTSAQKNPTAFYLCASSAGNQETQYFGPGTRLLVL.

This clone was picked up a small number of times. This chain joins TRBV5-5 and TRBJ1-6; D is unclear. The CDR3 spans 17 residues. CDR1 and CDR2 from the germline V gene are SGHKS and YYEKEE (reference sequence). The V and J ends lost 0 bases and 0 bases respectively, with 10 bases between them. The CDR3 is CASSLADVGSYNSPLHF. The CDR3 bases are TGTGCCAGCAGCTTGGCCGATGTGGGCTCCTATAATTCACCCCTCCACTTT.

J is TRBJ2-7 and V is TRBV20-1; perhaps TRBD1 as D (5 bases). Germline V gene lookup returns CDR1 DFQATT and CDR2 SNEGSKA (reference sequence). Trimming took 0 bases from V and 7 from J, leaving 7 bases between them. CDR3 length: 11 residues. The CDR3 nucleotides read TGCAGTGCTAGAGACAGGGCTGAGCAGTACTTC. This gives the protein CSARDRAEQYF.

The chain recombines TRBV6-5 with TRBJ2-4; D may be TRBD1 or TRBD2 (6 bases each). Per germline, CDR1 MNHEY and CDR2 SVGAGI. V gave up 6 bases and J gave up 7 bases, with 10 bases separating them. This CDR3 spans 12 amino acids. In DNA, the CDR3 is TGTGCCAGCAGAACAGGGAGGAACATTCAGTACTTC. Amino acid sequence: CASRTGRNIQYF.

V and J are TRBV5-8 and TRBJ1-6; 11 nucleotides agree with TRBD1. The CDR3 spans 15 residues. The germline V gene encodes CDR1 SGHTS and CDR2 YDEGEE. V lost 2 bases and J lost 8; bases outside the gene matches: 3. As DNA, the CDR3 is TGTGCCAGCAGCTTACTGGGACAGGGGGATTCACCCCTCCACTTT. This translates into CASSLLGQGDSPLHF. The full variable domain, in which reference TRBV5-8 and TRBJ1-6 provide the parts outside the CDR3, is EAGVTQSPTHLIKTRGQQATLRCSPISGHTSVYWYQQALGLGLQFLLWYDEGEERNRGNFPPRFSGRQFPNYSSELNVNALELEDSALYLCASSLLGQGDSPLHFGNGTRLTVT.

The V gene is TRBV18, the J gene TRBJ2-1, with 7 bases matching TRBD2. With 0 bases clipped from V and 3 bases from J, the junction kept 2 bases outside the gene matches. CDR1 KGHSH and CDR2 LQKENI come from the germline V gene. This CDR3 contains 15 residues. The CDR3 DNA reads TGTGCCAGCTCACCACCGACTAGCCGCTACAATGAGCAGTTCTTC. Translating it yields CASSPPTSRYNEQFF.

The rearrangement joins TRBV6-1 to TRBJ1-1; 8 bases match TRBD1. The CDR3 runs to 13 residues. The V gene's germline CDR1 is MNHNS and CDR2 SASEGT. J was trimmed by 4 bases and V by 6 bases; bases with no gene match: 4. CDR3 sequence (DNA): TGTGCCAGCAGGGACAGGGCGGCCACTGAAGCTTTCTTT. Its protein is CASRDRAATEAFF.

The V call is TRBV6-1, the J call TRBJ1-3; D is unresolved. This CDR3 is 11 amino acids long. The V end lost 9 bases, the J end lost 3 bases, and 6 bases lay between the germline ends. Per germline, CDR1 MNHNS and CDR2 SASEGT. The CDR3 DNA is TGTGCCAGTAGCGGTGGAAACACCATATATTTT. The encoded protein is CASSGGNTIYF.

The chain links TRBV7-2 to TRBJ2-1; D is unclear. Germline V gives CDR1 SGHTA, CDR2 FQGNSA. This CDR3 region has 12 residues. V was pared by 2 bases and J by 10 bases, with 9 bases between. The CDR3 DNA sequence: TGTGCCAGCAGCTTACACGGGCGGGAGCAGTTCTTC. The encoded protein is CASSLHGREQFF.

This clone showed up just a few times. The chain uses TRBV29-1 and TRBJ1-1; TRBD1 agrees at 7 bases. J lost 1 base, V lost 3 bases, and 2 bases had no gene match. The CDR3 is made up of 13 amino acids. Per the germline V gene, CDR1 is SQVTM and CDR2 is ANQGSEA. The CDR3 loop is CSVEGQPNTEAFF. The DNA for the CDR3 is TGCAGCGTTGAGGGACAGCCGAACACTGAAGCTTTCTTT.

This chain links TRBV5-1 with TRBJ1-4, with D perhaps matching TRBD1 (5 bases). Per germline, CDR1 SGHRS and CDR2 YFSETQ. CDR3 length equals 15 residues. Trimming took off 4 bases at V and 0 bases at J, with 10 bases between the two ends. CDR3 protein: CASSATDSTNEKLFF. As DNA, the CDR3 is TGCGCCAGCAGCGCGACAGACTCAACTAATGAAAAACTGTTTTTT.

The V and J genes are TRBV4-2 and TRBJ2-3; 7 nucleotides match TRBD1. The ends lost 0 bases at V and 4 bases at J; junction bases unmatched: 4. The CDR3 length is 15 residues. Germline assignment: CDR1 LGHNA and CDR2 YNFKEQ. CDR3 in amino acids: CASSQENRGPDTQYF. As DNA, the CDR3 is TGTGCCAGCAGCCAAGAAAACAGGGGTCCAGATACGCAGTATTTT.

The CDR3 here is CASRQGVANTGELFF. In DNA, the CDR3 is TGTGCCAGTAGGCAGGGAGTAGCGAACACCGGGGAGCTGTTTTTT. The rearrangement links TRBV19 to TRBJ2-2; either TRBD1 or TRBD2 may fit D (5 bases each). The V end was cut by 6 bases, the J end by 0 bases, with 11 bases between. Germline assignment: CDR1 LNHDA and CDR2 SQIVND (reference sequence). The CDR3 runs to 15 residues.

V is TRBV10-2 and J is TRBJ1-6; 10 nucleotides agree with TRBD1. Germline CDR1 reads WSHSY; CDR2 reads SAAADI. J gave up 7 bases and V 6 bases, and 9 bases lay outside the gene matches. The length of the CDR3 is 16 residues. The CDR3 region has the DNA TGCGCCAGCAGAAATCCGGGACAGGGGAGAAATTCACCCCTCCACTTT. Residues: CASRNPGQGRNSPLHF.

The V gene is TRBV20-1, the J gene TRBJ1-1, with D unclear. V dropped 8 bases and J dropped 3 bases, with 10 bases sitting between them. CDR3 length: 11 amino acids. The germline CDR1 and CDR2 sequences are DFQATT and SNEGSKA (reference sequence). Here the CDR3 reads CSTTDDTEAFF. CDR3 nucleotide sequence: TGCAGTACTACTGACGACACTGAAGCTTTCTTT.

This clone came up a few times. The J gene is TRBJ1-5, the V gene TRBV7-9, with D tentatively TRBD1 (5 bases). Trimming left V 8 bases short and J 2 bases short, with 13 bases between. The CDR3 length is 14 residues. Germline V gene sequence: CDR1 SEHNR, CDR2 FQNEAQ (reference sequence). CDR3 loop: CASGGAGGNQPQHF. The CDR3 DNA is TGTGCCAGCGGAGGGGCGGGAGGCAATCAGCCCCAGCATTTT.

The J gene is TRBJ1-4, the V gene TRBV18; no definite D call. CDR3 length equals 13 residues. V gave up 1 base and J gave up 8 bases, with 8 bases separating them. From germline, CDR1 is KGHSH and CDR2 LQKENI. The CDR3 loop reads CASSPQFDEKLFF. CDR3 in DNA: TGTGCCAGCTCACCACAGTTTGACGAAAAACTGTTTTTT.

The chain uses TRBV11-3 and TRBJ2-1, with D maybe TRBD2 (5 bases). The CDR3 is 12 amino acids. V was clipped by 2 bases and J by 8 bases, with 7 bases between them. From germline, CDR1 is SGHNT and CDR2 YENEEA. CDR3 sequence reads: CASSLWGDEQFF. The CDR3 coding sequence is TGTGCCAGCAGCTTATGGGGAGATGAGCAGTTCTTC.

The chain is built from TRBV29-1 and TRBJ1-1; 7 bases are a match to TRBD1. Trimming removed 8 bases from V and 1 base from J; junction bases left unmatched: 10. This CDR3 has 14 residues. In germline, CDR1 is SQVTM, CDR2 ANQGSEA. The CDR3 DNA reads TGCAGCTCGGGGGCAGGGGGTAGGAACACTGAAGCTTTCTTT. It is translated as CSSGAGGRNTEAFF.